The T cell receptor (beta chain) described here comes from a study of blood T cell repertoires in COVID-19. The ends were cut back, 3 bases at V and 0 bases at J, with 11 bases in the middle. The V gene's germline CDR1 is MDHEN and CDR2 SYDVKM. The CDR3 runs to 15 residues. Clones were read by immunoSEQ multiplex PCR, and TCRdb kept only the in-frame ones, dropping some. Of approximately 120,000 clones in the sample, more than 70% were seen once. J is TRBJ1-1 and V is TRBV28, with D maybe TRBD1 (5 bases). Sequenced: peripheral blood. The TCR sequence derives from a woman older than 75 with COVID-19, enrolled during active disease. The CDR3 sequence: CASSFARTMNTEAFF. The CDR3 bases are TGTGCCAGCAGTTTCGCAAGGACAATGAACACTGAAGCTTTCTTT.